Presented here are 32 T cell receptor beta chains from one specimen sequenced in a study of CD8+CD57+ T cells in acquired aplastic anemia. Genomic DNA served as template for TCR beta VDJ and CDR3 profiling. TCRdb reprocessed the reads with MiXCR, giving one entry per CDR3 protein. The profile shows 150,000 to 200,000 distinct CDR3 sequences, approximately 48% of them singletons. Patients included in sequencing had previously demonstrated CD8+CD57+ cell expansion by flow cytometry. Input material: sorted CD4+, CD8+, or CD8+CD57+ T cells (not recorded which) from PBMCs. Every receptor here comes from a human donor with aplastic anemia.

V and J are TRBV7-2 and TRBJ1-6; D is perhaps TRBD1 (5 bases). This CDR3 has 12 amino acids. The V gene lost 5 bases and the J gene lost 7 bases, with 6 bases spanning the gap. The V gene's germline CDR1 is SGHTA and CDR2 FQGNSA. The CDR3 region is CASSRQNSPLHF. The CDR3 bases are TGTGCCAGCAGCCGACAGAATTCACCCCTCCACTTT.

The CDR3 is CASRSSGTDTQYF. For the CDR3, the DNA is TGTGCCAGCAGATCCAGCGGAACAGATACGCAGTATTTT. V usage is TRBV5-8 and J usage is TRBJ2-3, with D possibly being TRBD2 (5 bases). The CDR3 is made up of 13 amino acids. The germline CDR1 and CDR2 sequences are SGHTS and YDEGEE. With 5 bases removed from V and 3 bases from J, the gap between germline ends came to 10 bases.

Comments on this clonotype: This may arise from a read error, as a much more abundant clone is one base away. The CDR3 carries no conserved terminal phenylalanine or tryptophan, so it likely arises from a read error. This chain connects TRBV3-1 to TRBJ1-6, with 9 bases identical to TRBD1. Unmatched junction bases numbered 7, after V lost 3 bases and J lost 7 bases. The V gene's germline CDR1 is LGHDT and CDR2 YNNKEL (reference sequence). The CDR3 runs 16 residues. The CDR3 reads CASSQGTGWSNSPLHL. CDR3 DNA sequence: TGTGCCAGCAGCCAGGGGACAGGGTGGTCGAATTCACCCCTCCACCTT.

This clonotype was observed many times. J is TRBJ2-3 and V is TRBV5-1; D is possibly TRBD1 (6 bases). This CDR3 has 14 residues. V gave up 0 bases and J gave up 5 bases, with 10 bases separating them. Germline V lookup: CDR1 SGHRS, CDR2 YFSETQ. The CDR3 nucleotides read TGCGCCAGCAGCTTGGTGGTAGGGGGAGATACGCAGTATTTT. Protein: CASSLVVGGDTQYF. The full variable domain, rest sourced from reference TRBV5-1 and TRBJ2-3, is KAGVTQTPRYLIKTRGQQVTLSCSPISGHRSVSWYQQTPGQGLQFLFEYFSETQRNKGNFPGRFSGRQFSNSRSEMNVSTLELGDSALYLCASSLVVGGDTQYFGPGTRLTVL.

This clonotype was seen at least ten times. V usage is TRBV2 and J usage is TRBJ2-1; D call uncertain. The germline V and J ends were trimmed by 1 base and 9 bases, with 13 bases remaining between them. The CDR3 loop spans 14 amino acids. Germline loops: CDR1 SNHLY, CDR2 FYNNEI. Written as DNA, the CDR3 is TGTGCCAGCAGTGAAGTGGCCTCTGCACTTGAGCAGTTCTTC. As protein: CASSEVASALEQFF.

This clonotype was seen many times. The J gene is TRBJ1-3, the V gene TRBV6-5, with a weak D call TRBD1 (6 bases). Looked up from germline, CDR1 is MNHEY and CDR2 is SVGAGI. Trimming cost V 4 bases and J 4 bases, with 11 bases left between them. The CDR3 is 14 residues long. This CDR3 reads CASSFQGSGNTIYF. The CDR3 nucleotides are TGTGCCAGCAGTTTCCAGGGGTCAGGAAACACCATATATTTT.

This sequence joins TRBV24-1 and TRBJ2-1, with a weak D call TRBD1 (6 bases). The CDR3 runs to 14 residues. Trimming took 0 bases from V and 6 from J, leaving 8 bases between them. Germline V lookup: CDR1 KGHDR, CDR2 SFDVKD. The CDR3 bases are TGTGCCACCAGTGATTTGGGACAGCTCAATGAGCAGTTCTTC. Encoded protein: CATSDLGQLNEQFF.

This chain connects TRBV19 to TRBJ2-7; D gene unclear. The CDR3 loop spans 14 amino acids. Germline V gives CDR1 LNHDA, CDR2 SQIVND (reference sequence). Deletions cut 5 bases from V and 3 bases from J, with 14 bases between. The CDR3: CASSPSTYYYEQYF. DNA of the CDR3: TGTGCCAGTAGTCCCTCGACATATTACTACGAGCAGTACTTC.

This clonotype is labeled medium-sized. The chain recombines TRBV20-1 with TRBJ1-2, with D possibly being TRBD1 (5 bases). Between the trimmed V and J ends, which lost 6 bases and 3 bases, there was a span of 17 bases. The CDR3 totals 14 residues. CDR1 is DFQATT, CDR2 SNEGSKA, per germline (reference sequence). The CDR3 DNA sequence: TGCAGTGCCCCTCGACAGCCGGGGGACTATGGCTACACCTTC. Translation: CSAPRQPGDYGYTF.

This clonotype came up many times. This chain uses TRBV6-6 with TRBJ2-7; 8 nucleotides line up with TRBD1. Germline V CDR1 and CDR2: MNHNY, SVGAGI (reference sequence). The ends lost 0 bases at V and 3 bases at J; junction bases unmatched: 4. This CDR3 has 15 residues. This CDR3 is CASSYSSGGIYEQYF. Here the CDR3 DNA reads TGTGCCAGCAGTTACTCGTCAGGGGGCATCTACGAGCAGTACTTC.

The chain carries TRBV20-1 and TRBJ2-7, with D uncertain. The CDR3 is 11 amino acids. CDR1 DFQATT and CDR2 SNEGSKA come from the germline V gene (reference sequence). V gave up 1 base and J gave up 6 bases, with 7 bases separating them. CDR3: CSARALCEQYF. For the CDR3, the DNA is TGCAGTGCTAGAGCCTTGTGCGAGCAGTACTTC.

This clonotype has a count of ten or more. This chain links TRBV6-1 with TRBJ2-7, with D tentatively TRBD1 (5 bases). Looked up from germline, CDR1 is MNHNS and CDR2 is SASEGT. CDR3 length: 15 amino acids. With 8 bases removed from V and 2 bases from J, the gap between germline ends came to 19 bases. CDR3 DNA: TGTGCCAGCGCCCCAGAACAGGCCTTTACCTACGAGCAGTACTTC. Encoded protein: CASAPEQAFTYEQYF.

J is TRBJ2-5 and V is TRBV11-2, with TRBD1 matching over 10 bases. Trimming at V came to 4 bases and at J to 4 bases, leaving 12 bases not matched to a gene. Germline values: CDR1 SGHAT, CDR2 FQNNGV. The CDR3 sequence is 17 residues long. Here the CDR3 DNA reads TGTGCCAGCAGCTCTACCACTGGGACAGGGGTTACAGAGACCCAGTACTTC. It is translated as CASSSTTGTGVTETQYF.

With respect to this clonotype: A single base separates this from a much larger clone, so it may be a read error. The chain recombines TRBV5-5 with TRBJ1-1; perhaps TRBD1 as D (5 bases). Germline CDR1 reads SGHKS; CDR2 reads YYEKEE (reference sequence). Trimming left V 4 bases short and J 5 bases short, with 18 bases between. The CDR3 is made up of 15 amino acids. This CDR3 is CASSGASRIYTEAFF. CDR3 coding DNA: TGTGCCAGCAGCGGGGCTTCAAGGATATATACTGAAGCTTTCTTT.

V usage is TRBV29-1 and J usage is TRBJ1-4; the D gene is possibly TRBD1 (5 bases). CDR3 length: 17 amino acids. Trimming shortened V by 5 bases and J by 3 bases, and 22 bases separated the two germline ends. From germline, CDR1 is SQVTM and CDR2 ANQGSEA. In DNA, the CDR3 is TGCAGCGTTAGGCCAGACGTTTTGGTGGGGGCTAATGAAAAACTGTTTTTT. This encodes CSVRPDVLVGANEKLFF.

This clonotype appeared a few times. The chain uses TRBV15 and TRBJ2-7; 8 positions agree with TRBD1. Germline V CDR1 and CDR2: LNHNV, YYDKDF (reference sequence). V was clipped by 6 bases and J by 4 bases; unmatched bases: 5. CDR3 length: 13 residues. The CDR3 reads CATRETGVYEQYF. CDR3 coding DNA: TGTGCCACCAGGGAGACAGGGGTTTACGAGCAGTACTTC.

Of note for this clonotype: A much larger clone sits a single nucleotide away, making a read error possible. The conserved phenylalanine or tryptophan is not found at the CDR3 terminus, so this likely reflects a read error. The chain carries TRBV2 and TRBJ2-3, with 8 bases identical to TRBD1. Per germline, CDR1 SNHLY and CDR2 FYNNEI. V dropped 4 bases and J dropped 0; count of bases not matched to a gene: 3. This CDR3 contains 15 residues. The CDR3 reads CASSGRQGSTDTQYL. CDR3 coding DNA: TGTGCCAGCAGTGGAAGACAGGGGAGCACAGATACGCAGTATCTT.

The J gene is TRBJ1-6, the V gene TRBV20-1; 8 bases are a match to TRBD1. The CDR3 is 14 amino acids. The germline V gene has CDR1 DFQATT and CDR2 SNEGSKA (reference sequence). Trimming at V came to 3 bases and at J to 9 bases, leaving 7 bases not matched to a gene. CDR3 amino acids: CSASDQGAGSPLHF. Written as DNA, the CDR3 is TGCAGTGCTAGTGATCAGGGGGCAGGTTCACCCCTCCACTTT.

This clonotype has ten or more counts. The chain is built from TRBV12-3 or TRBV12-4 and TRBJ1-2; D uncertain. Between the trimmed V and J ends, which lost 5 bases and 6 bases, there was a span of 13 bases. The CDR3 is 13 residues long. The CDR3 sequence is CASSLIIQHGYTF. The CDR3 DNA is TGTGCCAGCAGTCTAATCATCCAGCATGGCTACACCTTC.

Many counts were recorded for this clonotype. The chain recombines TRBV10-3 with TRBJ2-7; D may match TRBD1 or TRBD2 (5 bases each). Per the germline V gene, CDR1 is ENHRY and CDR2 is SYGVKD. The V and J ends lost 3 bases and 2 bases respectively, with 17 bases between them. CDR3 length: 16 residues. DNA of the CDR3: TGTGCCATCAGTGATCTTCTCGGGACGGCCACCTACGAGCAGTACTTC. Encoded protein: CAISDLLGTATYEQYF.

The rearrangement uses TRBV19 and TRBJ1-5; a possible D gene is TRBD1 (6 bases). The ends were cut back, 5 bases at V and 0 bases at J, with 11 bases in the middle. The CDR3 is 15 residues long. The germline CDR1 and CDR2 sequences are LNHDA and SQIVND (reference sequence). DNA for the CDR3: TGTGCCAGTAGTCCTCGGACAGATAGCAATCAGCCCCAGCATTTT. This sequence encodes CASSPRTDSNQPQHF.

Many counts were recorded for this clonotype. This CDR3 is CASSSQASGANVLTF. The CDR3 DNA sequence: TGCGCCAGCAGCTCACAGGCATCTGGGGCCAACGTCCTGACTTTC. This chain joins TRBV5-1 and TRBJ2-6; tentatively, D is TRBD1 (5 bases). Germline loops: CDR1 SGHRS, CDR2 YFSETQ. CDR3 length equals 15 residues. With 3 bases removed from V and 1 base from J, the gap between germline ends came to 8 bases.

Turning to this clonotype: A read error may explain this, as a much larger clone is one base away. V gene TRBV2 combines with J gene TRBJ1-5, with 7 bases identical to TRBD1. CDR1 is SNHLY and CDR2 is FYNNEI in the germline V gene. The J segment lost 7 bases and the V segment lost 6 bases, leaving 9 bases of the junction unmatched. The CDR3 is made up of 14 amino acids. The CDR3 sequence is CASRVQGQGQPQHF. Written as DNA, the CDR3 is TGTGCCAGCAGGGTACAGGGGCAGGGACAGCCCCAGCATTTT.

This clonotype showed up many times. The chain joins TRBV19 to TRBJ1-4; tentative D call: TRBD1 (6 bases). Germline V gives CDR1 LNHDA, CDR2 SQIVND (reference sequence). This CDR3 is built from 15 residues. V was shortened by 1 base and J by 7 bases, with 13 bases between the two germline ends. The CDR3 reads CASSIGGGVGEKLFF. CDR3 in DNA: TGTGCCAGTAGTATAGGAGGGGGTGTTGGTGAAAAACTGTTTTTT. Full variable domain (missing parts from reference TRBV19 and TRBJ1-4): DGGITQSPKYLFRKEGQNVTLSCEQNLNHDAMYWYRQDPGQGLRLIYYSQIVNDFQKGDIAEGYSVSREKKESFPLTVTSAQKNPTAFYLCASSIGGGVGEKLFFGSGTQLSVL.

This clonotype was found a few times. It is likely a read error, because the conserved phenylalanine at the end of the CDR3 is missing. This rearrangement joins TRBV6-1 to TRBJ2-2; the match to TRBD2 covers 12 bases. There are 15 residues in the CDR3. Germline V gene data show CDR1 as MNHNS and CDR2 as SASEGT. V lost 8 bases, J lost 3 bases, and 4 bases stayed unmatched. The chain's CDR3 is CASASGGVDTGELFS. The CDR3 bases are TGTGCCAGCGCTAGCGGGGGGGTCGACACCGGGGAGCTGTTTTCT.

The V and J genes are TRBV11-1 and TRBJ2-1, with 7 bases matching TRBD2. The CDR3 is 14 residues long. Unmatched junction bases numbered 3, after V lost 5 bases and J lost 2 bases. CDR1 and CDR2 (germline): SGHAT, FQDESV (reference sequence). CDR3 region: CASSQSGTYNEQFF. In DNA, the CDR3 is TGTGCCAGCAGCCAGAGCGGGACCTACAATGAGCAGTTCTTC.

This clonotype occurred many times. The chain links TRBV12-3 or TRBV12-4 to TRBJ2-7; a possible D gene is TRBD1 (6 bases). Trimming cost V 5 bases and J 2 bases, with 10 bases left between them. This CDR3 has 13 residues. The CDR3 loop reads CASSIGQTYEQYF. DNA of the CDR3: TGTGCCAGCAGTATTGGACAGACCTACGAGCAGTACTTC.

On this clonotype: One base away lies a much larger clone, so this may be a sequencing read error. J is TRBJ1-3 and V is TRBV6-5; the D is unclear. The CDR3 runs to 15 residues. From germline, CDR1 is MNHEY and CDR2 SVGAGI. The CDR3 nucleotides read TGTGCCAGCAGTTTTAGTCTTAACTCTGGAAGCACCATATATTTT. This translates into CASSFSLNSGSTIYF.

A remark on this clonotype: This may be a read error: a much more frequent sequence differs by one nucleotide. The genes are TRBV6-2 or TRBV6-3 and TRBJ1-6; no clear D gene. V shed 0 bases and J shed 3 bases, with 15 bases lying between them. CDR1 MNHEY and CDR2 SVGEGT come from the germline V gene. The CDR3 spans 18 residues. The CDR3 DNA sequence: TGTGCCAGCAGTTACTCATCCGCCAGTGGGAACTATAATTCACCCCTCCACTTT. Protein: CASSYSSASGNYNSPLHF.

The chain recombines TRBV9 with TRBJ1-2; D is uncertain. Germline V CDR1 and CDR2: SGDLS, YYNGEE. This CDR3 has 14 residues. V lost 0 bases and J 4 bases, leaving 10 bases between the germline ends. The CDR3 spells CASSVGHSVYGYTF. The CDR3 DNA is TGTGCCAGCAGCGTAGGACACTCTGTCTATGGCTACACCTTC.

The CDR3 DNA reads as TGCAGCGTTGATTGGCAGAACACCGGGGAGCTGTTTTTT. Translation gives CSVDWQNTGELFF. The chain links TRBV29-1 to TRBJ2-2, with D uncertain. Germline V gene lookup returns CDR1 SQVTM and CDR2 ANQGSEA. V was cut by 3 bases and J by 1 base, with 6 bases left in between. The CDR3 covers 13 residues.

This clonotype was found a few times. The CDR3 sequence: CASSPLPGASEAFF. DNA of the CDR3: TGTGCCAGCTCACCCCTACCGGGCGCATCTGAAGCTTTCTTT. This chain links TRBV18 with TRBJ1-1; no clear D. This CDR3 contains 14 residues. V was trimmed by 3 bases and J by 6 bases, leaving 14 bases between them. CDR1 and CDR2 from the germline V gene are KGHSH and LQKENI.